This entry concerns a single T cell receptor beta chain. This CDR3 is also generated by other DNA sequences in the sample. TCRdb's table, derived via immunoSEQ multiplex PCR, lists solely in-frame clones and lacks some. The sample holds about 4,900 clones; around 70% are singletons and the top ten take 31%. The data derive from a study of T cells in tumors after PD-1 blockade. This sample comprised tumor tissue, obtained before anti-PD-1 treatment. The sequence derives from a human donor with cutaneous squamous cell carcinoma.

In DNA, the CDR3 is TGCGCCAGCAGCTTGTCCACCGGGGGCGCCGGCGGGGGCTACACCTTC. It translates to CASSLSTGGAGGGYTF. The chain links TRBV5-1 to TRBJ1-2; a possible D gene is TRBD1 (6 bases). V gave up 1 base and J gave up 8 bases, with 21 bases separating them. The CDR3 is 16 amino acids. The germline V gene encodes CDR1 SGHRS and CDR2 YFSETQ.